This TCR beta chain is from a study of tumor-infiltrating lymphocytes in primary liver carcinoma. Concerning this clonotype: Its specificity is unknown.

Researchers generated TCR beta cDNA from around 0.55 ug of total RNA, relying on a constant-region primer. Three nested multiplex PCR rounds of slightly modified ARM-PCR generated TCR beta libraries. TCRdb fed the multiplex PCR reads into MiXCR, producing one record per CDR3 protein. The table records roughly 80,000 distinct CDR3 sequences, approximately 72% of them present only once. Study-wide results and caveats: Only about 8-25% of top clones appeared in all five tumor regions.

RNA and DNA were co-extracted from approximately 20-30 mg of unsorted bulk tissue. This TCR came from a middle-aged man with primary liver carcinoma and hepatitis B virus infection. The sample taken for sequencing was liver tumor tissue from sampling region 1. Documented subset: tumor region T1, superior pole.

The CDR3 here is CANSSSGGWNLFF. The CDR3 DNA follows: TGTGCCAATAGCTCTTCGGGAGGGTGGAACCTGTTTTTT. The V call is TRBV7-9, the J call TRBJ2-2; 8 positions agree with TRBD2. Trimming at V came to 10 bases and at J to 14 bases, leaving 15 bases not matched to a gene. This CDR3 is 13 amino acids long. Germline V gives CDR1 SEHNR, CDR2 FQNEAQ (reference sequence).